This entry concerns a single T cell receptor (beta chain). Its antigen is currently unknown. The sample originates from a study of monozygotic twins with inflammatory bowel disease. Notes on the study in general: Relative to healthy twins, IBD patients had fewer clonotypes in common with others, a gap that was especially apparent with disease activity. TCRbeta inverse Simpson diversity was decreased in IBD patients versus healthy co-twins.

Collection of a roughly 2.5 ml blood sample took place per donor. After re-calling the 5' RACE reads, TCRdb lists one entry per CDR3 protein, DNA absent. Its table lists approximately 200,000 distinct CDR3 sequences. The V gene's germline CDR1 is SGHRS and CDR2 YFSETQ. The CDR3 has 17 amino acids. The sequenced sample consisted of blood. This sequence was found in a human donor with ulcerative colitis or Crohn's disease, or a healthy co-twin of an affected twin (not recorded which). The chain joins TRBV5-1 to TRBJ1-1; TCRdb's D call of TRBD1 is untestable without DNA. CDR3 in amino acids: CASSLGVDRGTSTEAFF.